These T cell receptor beta chains were read from a single sample in a study of blood T cells in healthy people across ages. MiXCR, applied by TCRdb to the 5' RACE reads, yields one record per CDR3 protein. The sample holds about 800,000 distinct CDR3 sequences, 20% to 30% seen once. The data were also submitted as part of a second study, on T cells of mothers and their children.

Specimen: blood. All receptors come from a boy between 10 and 17 years old in good health. The CDR3 runs from the conserved cysteine through the conserved F or W. Each record gives: V gene, D gene, clone size, J gene, CDR3 DNA, CDR3 protein. D genes are given only for firm matches. Where a row states a size, it is once, few, many or the class of an expanded clone; other rows omit it.

>TRBV2|TRBD1|many|TRBJ2-4
TGTGCCAGCAGGGGCACGACAGGGACCTACATTCAGTACTTC
CASRGTTGTYIQYF
>TRBV5-6|-|-|TRBJ2-5
TGTGCCAGCAGCTTGAGGTTGCGGGGCCAAGAGACCCAGTACTTC
CASSLRLRGQETQYF
>TRBV27|-|few|TRBJ2-7
TGTGCCAGCAGTTTTTGGCCAGGCCCCTCTTCCGAGCAGTACTTC
CASSFWPGPSSEQYF
>TRBV20-1|-|-|TRBJ2-7
TGCAGTGCTAGAGATACCCTCGGGGCATACGAGCAGTACTTC
CSARDTLGAYEQYF
>TRBV20-1|TRBD2|few|TRBJ2-4
TGCAGTGCTGCGCCGGGACTAGCGAATCGAGCCAAAAACATTCAGTACTTC
CSAAPGLANRAKNIQYF
>TRBV13|TRBD2|-|TRBJ2-7
TGTGCCAGCAGCCAACGGGGGGTGCGGCCGTACTTC
CASSQRGVRPYF
>TRBV7-8|-|few|TRBJ2-3
TGTGCCAGCAGCTTAGCGGTTCTCGCAGATACGCAGTATTTT
CASSLAVLADTQYF
>TRBV7-2|-|many|TRBJ2-7
TGTGCCAGCAGCTTAGGTCTGAGCTCCTACGAGCAGTACTTC
CASSLGLSSYEQYF
>TRBV6-5|-|-|TRBJ2-7
TGTGCCAGCAGGCTCACGGGGGGCTTTCTACACGAGCAGTACTTC
CASRLTGGFLHEQYF
>TRBV11-1|TRBD2|-|TRBJ2-3
TGTGCCAGCAGCTTACGGCTAGCGGGTCAGGCAGATACGCAGTATTTT
CASSLRLAGQADTQYF
>TRBV29-1|TRBD2|-|TRBJ2-1
TGCAGCGTTACCGCCCCTAGCGGGAGGCCTTGGGAGCAGTTCTTC
CSVTAPSGRPWEQFF
>TRBV7-9|-|few|TRBJ2-3
TGTGCCAGCAGCCTGTACAGGGACCCTAGCACAGATACGCAGTATTTT
CASSLYRDPSTDTQYF
>TRBV5-1|TRBD1|many|TRBJ2-7
TGCGCCAGCAGCGCCAACCCGGGACAGGGGCTCGAGCAGTACTTC
CASSANPGQGLEQYF
>TRBV29-1|TRBD2|-|TRBJ2-7
TGCAGCGTGGGGACTAGCGGGGTCTACGAGCAGTACTTC
CSVGTSGVYEQYF
>TRBV6-1|-|-|TRBJ1-4
TGTGCCAGCAGTGAAGCGACAAGGAGTAATGAAAAACTGTTTTTT
CASSEATRSNEKLFF
>TRBV12-3/TRBV12-4|TRBD2|-|TRBJ2-5
TGTGCCAGCAATGGGGGCACTAGCGGACAAGAGACCCAGTACTTC
CASNGGTSGQETQYF
>TRBV11-1|-|-|TRBJ2-3
TGTGCCAGCAGCTTAGTTGGGACACGAGGGGACCTAGCGGAGGAGAGCACAGATACGCAGTATTTT
CASSLVGTRGDLAEESTDTQYF
>TRBV7-9|-|-|TRBJ1-5
TGTGCCAGCAGCTCGGGCTCCAATTATAGCAATCAGCCCCAGCATTTT
CASSSGSNYSNQPQHF
>TRBV10-3|-|-|TRBJ2-7
TGTGCCATCAGGGGGGCCTACGAGCAGTACTTC
CAIRGAYEQYF
>TRBV7-9|-|few|TRBJ2-5
TGTGCCAGCAGCGGATCGGGGGACCACCCGTTCTTC
CASSGSGDHPFF
>TRBV15|-|-|TRBJ2-1
TGTGCCACCAGCAGATGGACAGCCTACAATGAGCAGTTCTTC
CATSRWTAYNEQFF
>TRBV6-6|TRBD2|-|TRBJ2-1
TGTGCCAGCAGTTACCGGGCTAGCGGTAGCTCCTACAATGAGCAGTTCTTC
CASSYRASGSSYNEQFF
>TRBV29-1|TRBD2|-|TRBJ2-1
TGCAGCGTTGAAGCGGGAGGGCCTGTCAGCAATGAGCAGTTCTTC
CSVEAGGPVSNEQFF
>TRBV10-2|-|-|TRBJ1-2
TGCGCCAGCATCCCCGCGGAGGAGATTTGGTATAGTGGCTACACCTTC
CASIPAEEIWYSGYTF
>TRBV4-1|-|few|TRBJ2-2
TGCGCCAGCAGCCAAGACCCGGGCTATTCGACCGGGGAGCTGTTTTTT
CASSQDPGYSTGELFF
>TRBV20-1|-|-|TRBJ2-7
TGCAGTGCGCAGCCGGGACACCTCTACGAGCAGTACTTC
CSAQPGHLYEQYF
>TRBV2|TRBD1|many|TRBJ1-2
TGTGCCAGCAGTGGGGACAGCCCTAACTATGGCTACACCTTC
CASSGDSPNYGYTF
>TRBV5-1|-|few|TRBJ2-3
TGCGCCAGCAGTGGAGGGGGACCCACAGATACGCAGTATTTT
CASSGGGPTDTQYF
>TRBV20-1|-|-|TRBJ2-7
TGCAGTGCATGCCGGGACTCTAACACCTACGAGCAGTACTTC
CSACRDSNTYEQYF
>TRBV2|-|-|TRBJ1-2
TGTGCCTCAGCGTGGGCAGGGGTTGGCTACACCTTC
CASAWAGVGYTF
>TRBV12-3/TRBV12-4|-|-|TRBJ1-1
TGTGCCAGCACCCCGGGGGGGCCGGACACTGAAGCTTTCTTT
CASTPGGPDTEAFF
>TRBV24-1|-|-|TRBJ1-2
TGTGCCACCAGTGTATCAGAAGGCTATGGCTACACCTTC
CATSVSEGYGYTF
>TRBV7-9|TRBD1|few|TRBJ2-1
TGTGCCAGCAATTTGGGACAGGGCCCCTACAATGAGCAGTTCTTC
CASNLGQGPYNEQFF
>TRBV6-1|-|-|TRBJ2-5
TGTGCCAGCAGTGAAGGGGGAAGGGCTCGGGAGACCCAGTACTTC
CASSEGGRARETQYF
>TRBV5-1|-|-|TRBJ2-1
TGCGCCAGCAGGAGTGGGGAAACCTACAATGAGCAGTTCTTC
CASRSGETYNEQFF
>TRBV29-1|-|-|TRBJ2-7
TGCAGCGTTTCCAGACCCCACGAGCAGTACTTC
CSVSRPHEQYF